The 7 T cell receptor beta chains listed next were all sequenced from one sample in a study of T-cell reconstitution after alpha-beta-depleted transplantation in children. The TCRbeta library incorporated unique molecular identifiers. TCRdb recomputed calls from the PCR reads with MiXCR, one row per CDR3 protein. This table has 500,000 or so distinct CDR3 sequences, about 30% appearing once. The material was PBMCs from the stem cell graft donor, obtained from the stem cell graft. These TCRs come from a human donor who donated a stem cell graft to a child with aplastic anemia.

This clonotype was recorded a few times. The chain uses TRBV27 and TRBJ2-1, with TRBD1 matching 8 bases. CDR1 and CDR2 (germline): MNHEY, SMNVEV (reference sequence). CDR3 length: 15 residues. With V trimmed by 3 bases and J by 0 bases, 1 base remained unmatched. CDR3 coding DNA: TGTGCCAGCAGTTTGACAGGGGCCTCCTACAATGAGCAGTTCTTC. Translation: CASSLTGASYNEQFF.

This clonotype has more than one count but fewer than ten. The chain employs TRBV10-3 and TRBJ2-5; 7 nucleotides align to TRBD1. This CDR3 has 15 amino acids. The V gene's germline CDR1 is ENHRY and CDR2 SYGVKD. Trimming took 3 bases from V and 7 from J; bases not matched to a gene: 11. In DNA, the CDR3 is TGTGCCATCAGTGAAGGGGACAGAGACACGTGGACCCAGTACTTC. Translating gives CAISEGDRDTWTQYF.

This chain uses TRBV6-5 with TRBJ2-3; D gene ambiguous. Germline assignment: CDR1 MNHEY and CDR2 SVGAGI. Trimming removed 2 bases at V and 0 bases at J, with 12 bases between. The CDR3 runs to 16 residues. The CDR3 coding sequence is TGTGCCAGCAGTTACGGGGTATACCCTAGCACAGATACGCAGTATTTT. Protein product: CASSYGVYPSTDTQYF.

This clonotype was seen only a few times. The rearrangement links TRBV12-5 to TRBJ1-2, with D perhaps TRBD1 (5 bases). The CDR3 loop spans 20 amino acids. Germline V gene sequence: CDR1 LGHNT, CDR2 FRNRAP. The V end lost 4 bases, the J end lost 1 base, and 28 bases lay between the germline ends. CDR3 DNA sequence: TGTGCTAGTGGTTCCTCCTTTAACCCGGGGAAGACAGCCGATAACTATGGCTACACCTTC. Protein: CASGSSFNPGKTADNYGYTF.

The chain uses TRBV20-1 and TRBJ2-1; 9 bases map to TRBD1. The CDR3 has 18 residues. Germline values: CDR1 DFQATT, CDR2 SNEGSKA (reference sequence). Trimming cost V 4 bases and J 0 bases; bases outside gene matches: 13. DNA for the CDR3: TGCAGTGCTAAGGACAGGGGCCCTCCTACGCGCTCCTACAATGAGCAGTTCTTC. It yields the protein CSAKDRGPPTRSYNEQFF.

This clonotype was seen repeatedly, ten times or more. The chain carries TRBV18 and TRBJ2-5; no firm D call. This CDR3 has 12 residues. The V gene's germline CDR1 is KGHSH and CDR2 LQKENI. V was trimmed by 2 bases and J by 5 bases, leaving 6 bases between them. CDR3 protein: CASSPSGETQYF. The CDR3 coding sequence is TGTGCCAGCTCACCATCCGGGGAGACCCAGTACTTC.

The V call is TRBV7-2, the J call TRBJ1-1; D gene unclear. The CDR3 sequence is 12 residues long. Germline V CDR1 and CDR2: SGHTA, FQGNSA. Trimming cost V 5 bases and J 6 bases, with 10 bases left between them. The CDR3 nucleotides read TGTGCCAGCAGCGGGTTGAGTCCTGAAGCTTTCTTT. The encoded protein is CASSGLSPEAFF.